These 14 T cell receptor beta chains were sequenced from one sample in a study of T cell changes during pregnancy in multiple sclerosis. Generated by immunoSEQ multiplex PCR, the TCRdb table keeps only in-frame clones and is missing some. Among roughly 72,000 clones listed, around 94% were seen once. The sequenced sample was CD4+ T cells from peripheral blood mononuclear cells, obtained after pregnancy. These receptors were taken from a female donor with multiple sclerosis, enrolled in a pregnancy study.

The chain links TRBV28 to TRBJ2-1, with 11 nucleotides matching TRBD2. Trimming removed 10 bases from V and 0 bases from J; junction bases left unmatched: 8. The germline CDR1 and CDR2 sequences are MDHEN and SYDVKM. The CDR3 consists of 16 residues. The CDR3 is CATTSGNPSSYNEQFF. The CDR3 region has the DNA TGTGCCACGACTAGCGGGAACCCGAGCTCCTACAATGAGCAGTTCTTC.

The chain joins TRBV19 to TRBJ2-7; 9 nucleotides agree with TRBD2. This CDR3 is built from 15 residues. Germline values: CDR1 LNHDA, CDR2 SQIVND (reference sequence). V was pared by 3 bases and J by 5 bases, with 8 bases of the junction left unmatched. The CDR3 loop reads CASSIAGGGSDEQYF. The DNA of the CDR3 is TGTGCCAGTAGTATCGCGGGAGGGGGTAGCGACGAGCAGTACTTC.

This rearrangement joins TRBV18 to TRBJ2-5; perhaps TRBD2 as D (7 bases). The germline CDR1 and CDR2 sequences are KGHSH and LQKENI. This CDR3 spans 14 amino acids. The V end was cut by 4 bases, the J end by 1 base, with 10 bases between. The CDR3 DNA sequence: TGTGCCAGCTCACGGGGGGGCTTCCAAGAGACCCAGTACTTC. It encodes CASSRGGFQETQYF.

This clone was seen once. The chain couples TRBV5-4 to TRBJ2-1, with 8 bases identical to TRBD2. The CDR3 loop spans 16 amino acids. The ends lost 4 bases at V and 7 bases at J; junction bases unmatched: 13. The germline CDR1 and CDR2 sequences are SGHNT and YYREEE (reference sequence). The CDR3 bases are TGTGCCAGCAGCGGGAATAGCGGGAACTCTATAAATGAGCAGTTCTTC. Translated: CASSGNSGNSINEQFF. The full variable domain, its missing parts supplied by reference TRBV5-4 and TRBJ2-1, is ETGVTQSPTHLIKTRGQQVTLRCSSQSGHNTVSWYQQALGQGPQFIFQYYREEENGRGNFPPRFSGLQFPNYSSELNVNALELDDSALYLCASSGNSGNSINEQFFGPGTRLTVL.

The CDR3 bases are TGCGCCAGCAGCCCGGAGAAGCGGCGGGTGTACAATGAGCAGTTCTTC. This sequence encodes CASSPEKRRVYNEQFF. This chain joins TRBV5-1 and TRBJ2-1; possibly TRBD2 for D (5 bases). Germline V lookup: CDR1 SGHRS, CDR2 YFSETQ. This CDR3 is 16 amino acids long. The V end lost 4 bases, the J end lost 4 bases, and 18 bases lay between the germline ends. Combining the CDR3 with reference TRBV5-1 and TRBJ2-1 gives the whole variable domain KAGVTQTPRYLIKTRGQQVTLSCSPISGHRSVSWYQQTPGQGLQFLFEYFSETQRNKGNFPGRFSGRQFSNSRSEMNVSTLELGDSALYLCASSPEKRRVYNEQFFGPGTRLTVL.

The DNA of the CDR3 is TGCAGCGGTAGCGGGAGGGGCACAGATACGCAGTATTTT. It codes for CSGSGRGTDTQYF. V usage is TRBV29-1 and J usage is TRBJ2-3; 11 bases line up with TRBD2. J lost 1 base, V lost 7 bases, and 1 base had no gene match. CDR1 and CDR2 (germline): SQVTM, ANQGSEA. CDR3 size: 13 residues.

As DNA, the CDR3 is TGTGCCAGCAGCAAAGTAGGGGGGGTCACTGAAGCTTTCTTT. Its translation: CASSKVGGVTEAFF. V gene TRBV21-1 combines with J gene TRBJ1-1. TRBV21-1 is designated a pseudogene. The CDR3 sequence is 14 residues long.

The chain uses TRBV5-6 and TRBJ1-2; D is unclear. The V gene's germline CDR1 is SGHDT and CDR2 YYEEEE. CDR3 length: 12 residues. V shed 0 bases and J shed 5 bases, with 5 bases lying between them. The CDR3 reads CASSLGGYGYTF. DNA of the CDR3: TGTGCCAGCAGCTTGGGAGGTTATGGCTACACCTTC.

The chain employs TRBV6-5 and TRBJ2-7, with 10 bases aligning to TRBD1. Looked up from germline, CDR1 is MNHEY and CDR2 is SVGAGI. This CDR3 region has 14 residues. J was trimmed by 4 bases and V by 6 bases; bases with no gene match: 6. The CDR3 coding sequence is TGTGCCAGCAGAAACCCGGGACAGGGGTACGAGCAGTACTTC. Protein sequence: CASRNPGQGYEQYF.

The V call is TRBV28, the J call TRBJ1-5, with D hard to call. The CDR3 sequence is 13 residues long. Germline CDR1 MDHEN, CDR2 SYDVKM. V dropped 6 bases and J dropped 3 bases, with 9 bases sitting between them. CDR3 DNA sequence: TGTGCCAGCAGAAGACAATACAATCAGCCCCAGCATTTT. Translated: CASRRQYNQPQHF.

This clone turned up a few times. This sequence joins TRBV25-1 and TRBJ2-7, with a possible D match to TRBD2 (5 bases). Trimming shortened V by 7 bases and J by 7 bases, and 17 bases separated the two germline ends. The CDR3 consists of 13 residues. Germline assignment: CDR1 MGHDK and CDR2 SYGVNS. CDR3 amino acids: CASMSVGMGEQYF. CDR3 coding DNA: TGTGCCAGCATGTCTGTCGGGATGGGGGAGCAGTACTTC.

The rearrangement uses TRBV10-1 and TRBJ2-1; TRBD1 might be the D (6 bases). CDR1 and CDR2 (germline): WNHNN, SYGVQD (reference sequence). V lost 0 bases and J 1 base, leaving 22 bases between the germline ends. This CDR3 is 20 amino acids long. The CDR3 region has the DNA TGCGCCAGCAGTGAGTCTGCCGGGACACAAGTATTAATATCCTACAATGAGCAGTTCTTC. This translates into CASSESAGTQVLISYNEQFF.

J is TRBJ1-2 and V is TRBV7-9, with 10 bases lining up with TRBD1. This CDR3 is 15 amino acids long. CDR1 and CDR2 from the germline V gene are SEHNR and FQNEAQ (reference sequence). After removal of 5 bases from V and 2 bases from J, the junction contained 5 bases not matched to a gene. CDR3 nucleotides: TGTGCCAGCAGCACAGCGGGACAGGGGAACTATGGCTACACCTTC. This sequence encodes CASSTAGQGNYGYTF.

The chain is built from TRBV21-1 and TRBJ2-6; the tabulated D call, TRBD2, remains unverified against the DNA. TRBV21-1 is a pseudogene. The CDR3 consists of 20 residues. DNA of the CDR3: TGTGCCAGCAGCCACCGAAACAGCGGGACGGGCAGCTCTGGGGCCAACGTCCTGACTTTC. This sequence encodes CASSHRNSGTGSSGANVLTF.